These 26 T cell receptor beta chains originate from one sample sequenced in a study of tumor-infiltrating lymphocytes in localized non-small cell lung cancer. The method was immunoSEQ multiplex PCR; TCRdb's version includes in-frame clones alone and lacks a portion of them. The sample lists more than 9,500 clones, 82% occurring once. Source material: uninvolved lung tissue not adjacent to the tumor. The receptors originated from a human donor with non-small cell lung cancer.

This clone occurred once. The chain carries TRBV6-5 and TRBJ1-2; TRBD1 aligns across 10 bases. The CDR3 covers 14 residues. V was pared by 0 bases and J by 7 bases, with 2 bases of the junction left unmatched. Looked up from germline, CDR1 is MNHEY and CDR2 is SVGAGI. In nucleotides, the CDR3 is TGTGCCAGCAGTTACTCCCGGGACAGGGGTGGCTACACCTTC. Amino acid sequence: CASSYSRDRGGYTF.

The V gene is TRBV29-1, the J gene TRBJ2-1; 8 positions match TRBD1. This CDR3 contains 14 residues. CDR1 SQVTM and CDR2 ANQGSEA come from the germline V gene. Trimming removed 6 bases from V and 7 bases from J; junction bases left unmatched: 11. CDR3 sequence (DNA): TGCAGCGTGGGGATCTCAGGGGGCAGGAATGAGCAGTTCTTC. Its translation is CSVGISGGRNEQFF.

The CDR3 bases are TGTGCCAGCAGCTTTACGGGGTCGTACGAGCAGTACTTC. It specifies CASSFTGSYEQYF. This rearrangement joins TRBV11-3 to TRBJ2-7; D possibly corresponds to TRBD2 (5 bases). With 3 bases removed from V and 4 bases from J, the gap between germline ends came to 10 bases. The germline V gene encodes CDR1 SGHNT and CDR2 YENEEA. The CDR3 length is 13 residues. The variable domain in full, with the rest retrieved from reference TRBV11-3 and TRBJ2-7, is EAGVVQSPRYKIIEKKQPVAFWCNPISGHNTLYWYLQNLGQGPELLIRYENEEAVDDSQLPKDRFSAERLKGVDSTLKIQPAELGDSAVYLCASSFTGSYEQYFGPGTRLTVT.

The CDR3 region has the DNA TGTGCCAGCAGTTTCGACAGGAACACCGGGGAGCTGTTTTTT. Residues: CASSFDRNTGELFF. This chain connects TRBV2 to TRBJ2-2; TRBD1 is a possible D gene (5 bases). Trimming cost V 5 bases and J 1 base, with 8 bases left between them. There are 14 residues in the CDR3. From germline, CDR1 is SNHLY and CDR2 FYNNEI.

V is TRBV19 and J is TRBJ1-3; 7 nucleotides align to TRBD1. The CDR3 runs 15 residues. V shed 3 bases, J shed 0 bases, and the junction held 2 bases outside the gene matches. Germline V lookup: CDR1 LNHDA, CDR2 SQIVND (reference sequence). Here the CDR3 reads CASSIGQASGNTIYF. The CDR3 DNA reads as TGTGCCAGTAGTATCGGACAGGCCTCTGGAAACACCATATATTTT.

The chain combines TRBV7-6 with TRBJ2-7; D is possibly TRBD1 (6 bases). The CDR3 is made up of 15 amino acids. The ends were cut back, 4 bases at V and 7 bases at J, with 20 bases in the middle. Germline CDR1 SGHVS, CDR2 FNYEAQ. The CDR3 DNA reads TGTGCCAGCAGCTCCTACAGGGCCGCCCTTGGGGAGCAGTACTTC. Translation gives CASSSYRAALGEQYF. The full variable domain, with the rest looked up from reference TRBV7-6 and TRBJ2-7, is GAGVSQSPRYKVTKRGQDVALRCDPISGHVSLYWYRQALGQGPEFLTYFNYEAQQDKSGLPNDRFSAERPEGSISTLTIQRTEQRDSAMYRCASSSYRAALGEQYFGPGTRLTVT.

CDR3 nucleotides: TGTGCCACCACGACAGGGGACTATGGCTACACCTTC. Translation gives CATTTGDYGYTF. This chain links TRBV6-5 with TRBJ1-2; 8 bases are a match to TRBD1. Germline V gene lookup returns CDR1 MNHEY and CDR2 SVGAGI. V shed 10 bases, J shed 3 bases, and the junction held 4 bases outside the gene matches. This CDR3 has 12 amino acids.

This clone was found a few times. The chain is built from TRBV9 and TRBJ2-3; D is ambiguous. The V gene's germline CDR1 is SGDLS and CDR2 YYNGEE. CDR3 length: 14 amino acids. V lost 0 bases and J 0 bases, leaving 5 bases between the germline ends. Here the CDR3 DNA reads TGTGCCAGCAGCGTAGACTCTAGCACAGATACGCAGTATTTT. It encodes CASSVDSSTDTQYF.

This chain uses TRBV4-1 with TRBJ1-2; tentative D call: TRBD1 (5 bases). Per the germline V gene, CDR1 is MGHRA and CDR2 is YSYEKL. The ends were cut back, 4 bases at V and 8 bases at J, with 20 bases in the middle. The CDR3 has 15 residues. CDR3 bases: TGCGCCAGCAGCCCAGAGGGGCAACCCGGACGAGGCTACACCTTC. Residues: CASSPEGQPGRGYTF.

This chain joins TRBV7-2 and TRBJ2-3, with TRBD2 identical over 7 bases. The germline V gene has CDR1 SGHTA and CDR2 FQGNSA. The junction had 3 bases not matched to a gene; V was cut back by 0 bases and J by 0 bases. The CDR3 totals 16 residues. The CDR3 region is CASSLAVGGSTDTQYF. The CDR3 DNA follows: TGTGCCAGCAGCTTAGCGGTGGGGGGGAGCACAGATACGCAGTATTTT. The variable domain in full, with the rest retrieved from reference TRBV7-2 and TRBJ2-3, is GAGVSQSPSNKVTEKGKDVELRCDPISGHTALYWYRQSLGQGLEFLIYFQGNSAPDKSGLPSDRFSAERTGGSVSTLTIQRTQQEDSAVYLCASSLAVGGSTDTQYFGPGTRLTVL.

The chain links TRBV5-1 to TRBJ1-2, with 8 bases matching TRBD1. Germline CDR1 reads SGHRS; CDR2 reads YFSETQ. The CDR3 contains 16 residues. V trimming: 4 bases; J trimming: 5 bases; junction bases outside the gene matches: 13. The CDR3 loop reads CASSLSGDRGYYGYTF. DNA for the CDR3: TGCGCCAGCAGCCTCTCTGGAGACAGGGGTTATTATGGCTACACCTTC.

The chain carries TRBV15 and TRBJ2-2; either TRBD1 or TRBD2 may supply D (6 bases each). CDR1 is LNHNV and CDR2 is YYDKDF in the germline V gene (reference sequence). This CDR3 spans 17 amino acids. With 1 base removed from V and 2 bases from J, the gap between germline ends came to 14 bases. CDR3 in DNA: TGTGCCACCAGCAGAGGGGGGCGGGGTTCAAACACCGGGGAGCTGTTTTTT. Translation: CATSRGGRGSNTGELFF.

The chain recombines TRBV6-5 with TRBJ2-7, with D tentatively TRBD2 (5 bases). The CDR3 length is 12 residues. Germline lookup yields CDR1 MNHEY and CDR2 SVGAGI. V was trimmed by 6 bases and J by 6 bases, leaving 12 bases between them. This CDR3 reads CASSPRGIEQYF. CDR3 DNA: TGTGCCAGCAGCCCTCGGGGTATCGAGCAGTACTTC.

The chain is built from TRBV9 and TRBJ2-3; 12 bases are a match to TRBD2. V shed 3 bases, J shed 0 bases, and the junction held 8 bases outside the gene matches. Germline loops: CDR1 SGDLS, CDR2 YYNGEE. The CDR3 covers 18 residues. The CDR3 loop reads CASSASGGAGISTDTQYF. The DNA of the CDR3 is TGTGCCAGCAGCGCTAGCGGGGGGGCCGGTATTAGCACAGATACGCAGTATTTT. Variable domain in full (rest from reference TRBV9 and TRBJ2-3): DSGVTQTPKHLITATGQRVTLRCSPRSGDLSVYWYQQSLDQGLQFLIQYYNGEERAKGNILERFSAQQFPDLHSELNLSSLELGDSALYFCASSASGGAGISTDTQYFGPGTRLTVL.

The DNA for the CDR3 is TGTGCCAGCAGCTTGGGCAGGGGAGATGGCTACACCTTC. This gives the protein CASSLGRGDGYTF. The rearrangement joins TRBV5-6 to TRBJ1-2, with a weak D call TRBD1 (6 bases). Per the germline V gene, CDR1 is SGHDT and CDR2 is YYEEEE. The CDR3 is 13 residues long. Trimming took off 0 bases at V and 6 bases at J, with 9 bases between the two ends.

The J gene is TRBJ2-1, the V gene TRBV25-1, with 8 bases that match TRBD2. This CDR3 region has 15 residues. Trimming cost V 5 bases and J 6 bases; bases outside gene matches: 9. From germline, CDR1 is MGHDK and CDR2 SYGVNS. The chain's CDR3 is CASSSSSGRSNEQFF. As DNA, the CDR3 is TGTGCCAGCAGTAGTTCTAGCGGGCGTTCCAATGAGCAGTTCTTC.

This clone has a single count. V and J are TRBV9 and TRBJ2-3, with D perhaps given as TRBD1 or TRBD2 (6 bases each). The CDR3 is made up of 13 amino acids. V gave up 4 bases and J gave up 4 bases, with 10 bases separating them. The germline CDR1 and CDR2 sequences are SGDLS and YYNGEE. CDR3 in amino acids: CASSPGGADTQYF. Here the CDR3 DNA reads TGTGCCAGCAGCCCCGGGGGCGCAGATACGCAGTATTTT.

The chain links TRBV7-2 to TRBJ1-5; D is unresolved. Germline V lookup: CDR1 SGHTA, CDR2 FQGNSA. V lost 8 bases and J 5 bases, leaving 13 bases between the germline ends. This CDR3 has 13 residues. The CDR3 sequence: CASGQTSDQPQHF. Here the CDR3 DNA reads TGTGCCAGCGGCCAAACCAGCGATCAGCCCCAGCATTTT.

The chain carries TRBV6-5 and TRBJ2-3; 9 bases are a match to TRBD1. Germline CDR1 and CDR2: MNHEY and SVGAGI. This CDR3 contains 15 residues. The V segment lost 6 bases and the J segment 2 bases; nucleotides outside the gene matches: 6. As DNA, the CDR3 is TGTGCCAGCAGCCAACAGGGGGCCTACACAGATACGCAGTATTTT. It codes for CASSQQGAYTDTQYF.

The chain's CDR3 is CASSLGRPYEQYF. CDR3 DNA sequence: TGTGCCAGCAGCTTAGGCAGACCCTACGAGCAGTACTTC. J is TRBJ2-5 and V is TRBV7-6; no clear D gene. TRBJ2-7 matches the DNA end more closely, so the J call is doubtful. Germline assignment: CDR1 SGHVS and CDR2 FNYEAQ. The CDR3 extends over 13 amino acids.

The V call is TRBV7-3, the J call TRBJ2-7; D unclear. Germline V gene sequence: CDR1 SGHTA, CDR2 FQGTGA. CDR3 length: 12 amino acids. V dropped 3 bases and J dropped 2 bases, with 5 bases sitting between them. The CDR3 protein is CASSFTAYEQYF. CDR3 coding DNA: TGTGCCAGCAGCTTTACAGCCTACGAGCAGTACTTC.

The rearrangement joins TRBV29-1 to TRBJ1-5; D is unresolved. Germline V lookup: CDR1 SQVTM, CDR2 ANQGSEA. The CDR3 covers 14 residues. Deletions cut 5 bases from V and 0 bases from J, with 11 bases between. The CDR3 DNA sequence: TGCAGCGTTCTCGGCGCGGTTAGCAATCAGCCCCAGCATTTT. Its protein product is CSVLGAVSNQPQHF. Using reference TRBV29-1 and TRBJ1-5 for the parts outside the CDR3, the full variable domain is SAVISQKPSRDICQRGTSLTIQCQVDSQVTMMFWYRQQPGQSLTLIATANQGSEATYESGFVIDKFPISRPNLTFSTLTVSNMSPEDSSIYLCSVLGAVSNQPQHFGDGTRLSIL.

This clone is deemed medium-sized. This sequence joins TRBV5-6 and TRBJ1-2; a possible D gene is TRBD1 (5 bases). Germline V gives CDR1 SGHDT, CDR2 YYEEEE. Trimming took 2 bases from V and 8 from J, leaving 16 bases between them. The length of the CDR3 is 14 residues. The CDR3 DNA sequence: TGTGCCAGCAGCTTCCAGGGAATAGGAGAAGGCTACACCTTC. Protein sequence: CASSFQGIGEGYTF.

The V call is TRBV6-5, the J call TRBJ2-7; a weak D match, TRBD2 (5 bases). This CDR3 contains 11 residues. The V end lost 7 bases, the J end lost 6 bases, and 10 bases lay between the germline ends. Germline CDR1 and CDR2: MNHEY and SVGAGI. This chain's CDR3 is CASTREGEQYF. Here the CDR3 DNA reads TGTGCCAGCACTAGAGAGGGCGAGCAGTACTTC.

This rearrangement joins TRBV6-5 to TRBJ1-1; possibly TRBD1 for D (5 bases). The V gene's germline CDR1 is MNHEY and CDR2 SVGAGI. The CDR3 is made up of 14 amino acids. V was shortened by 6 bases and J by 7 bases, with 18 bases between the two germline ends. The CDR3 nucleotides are TGTGCCAGCAGCGACTCAGAGGGGAGGAGTGAAGCTTTCTTT. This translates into CASSDSEGRSEAFF.

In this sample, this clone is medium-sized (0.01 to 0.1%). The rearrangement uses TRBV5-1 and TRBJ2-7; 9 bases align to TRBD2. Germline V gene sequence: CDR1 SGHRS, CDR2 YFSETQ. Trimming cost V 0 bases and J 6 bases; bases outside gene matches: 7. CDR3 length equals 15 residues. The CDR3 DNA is TGCGCCAGCAGCTTGGTGGCTAGCGGGGATGGCGAGCAGTACTTC. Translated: CASSLVASGDGEQYF.